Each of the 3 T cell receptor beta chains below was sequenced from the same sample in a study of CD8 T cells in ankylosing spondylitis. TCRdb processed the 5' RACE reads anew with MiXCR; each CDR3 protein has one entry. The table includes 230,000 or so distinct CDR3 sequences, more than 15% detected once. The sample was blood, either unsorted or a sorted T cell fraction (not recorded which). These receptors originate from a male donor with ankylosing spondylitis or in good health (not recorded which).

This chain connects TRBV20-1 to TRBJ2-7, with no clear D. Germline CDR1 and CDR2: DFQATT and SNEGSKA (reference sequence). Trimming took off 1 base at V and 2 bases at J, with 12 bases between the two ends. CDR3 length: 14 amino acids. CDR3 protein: CSARGSRLAYEQYF. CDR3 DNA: TGCAGTGCTAGAGGGAGCCGGCTGGCCTACGAGCAGTACTTC.

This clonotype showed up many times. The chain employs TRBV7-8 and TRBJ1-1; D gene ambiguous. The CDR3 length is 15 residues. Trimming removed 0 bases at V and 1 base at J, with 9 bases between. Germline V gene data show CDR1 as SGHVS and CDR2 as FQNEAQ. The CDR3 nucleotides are TGTGCCAGCAGCTTAGCGGTCGTCCAGAACACTGAAGCTTTCTTT. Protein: CASSLAVVQNTEAFF.

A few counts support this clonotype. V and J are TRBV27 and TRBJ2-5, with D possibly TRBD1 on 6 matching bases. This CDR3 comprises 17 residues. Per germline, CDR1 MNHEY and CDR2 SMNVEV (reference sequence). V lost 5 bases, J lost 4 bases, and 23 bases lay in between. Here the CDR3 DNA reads TGTGCCAGCAGTCGGGGCCCTTTGGGACAAAACATAGAGACCCAGTACTTC. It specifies CASSRGPLGQNIETQYF.